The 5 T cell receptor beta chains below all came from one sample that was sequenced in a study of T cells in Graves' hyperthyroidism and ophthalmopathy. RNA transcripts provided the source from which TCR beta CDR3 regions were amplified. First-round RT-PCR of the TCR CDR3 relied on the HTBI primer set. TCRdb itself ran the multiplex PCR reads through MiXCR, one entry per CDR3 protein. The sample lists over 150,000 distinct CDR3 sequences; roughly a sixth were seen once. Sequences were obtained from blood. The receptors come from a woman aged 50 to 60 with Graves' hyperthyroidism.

CDR3 DNA: TGTGCCAGCAGAATCCGGGAGACTTCCTACGAGCAGTACTTC. This sequence encodes CASRIRETSYEQYF. V and J are TRBV2 and TRBJ2-7; TRBD2 might be the D (6 bases). V lost 6 bases, J lost 1 base, and 13 bases lay in between. Per germline, CDR1 SNHLY and CDR2 FYNNEI. CDR3 length equals 14 residues. The whole variable domain, remainder taken from reference TRBV2 and TRBJ2-7, is EPEVTQTPSHQVTQMGQEVILRCVPISNHLYFYWYRQILGQKVEFLVSFYNNEISEKSEIFDDQFSVERPDGSNFTLKIRSTKLEDSAMYFCASRIRETSYEQYFGPGTRLTVT.

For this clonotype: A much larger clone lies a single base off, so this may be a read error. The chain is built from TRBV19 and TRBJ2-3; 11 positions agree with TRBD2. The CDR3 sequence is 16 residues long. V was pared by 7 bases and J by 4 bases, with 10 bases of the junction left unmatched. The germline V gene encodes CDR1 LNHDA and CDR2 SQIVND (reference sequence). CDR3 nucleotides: TGTGCCAGTATCACAACTAGCGGGAGTCGCGCAGATACGCAGTATTTT. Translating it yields CASITTSGSRADTQYF. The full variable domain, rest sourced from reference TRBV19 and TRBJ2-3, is DGGITQSPKYLFRKEGQNVTLSCEQNLNHDAMYWYRQDPGQGLRLIYYSQIVNDFQKGDIAEGYSVSREKKESFPLTVTSAQKNPTAFYLCASITTSGSRADTQYFGPGTRLTVL.

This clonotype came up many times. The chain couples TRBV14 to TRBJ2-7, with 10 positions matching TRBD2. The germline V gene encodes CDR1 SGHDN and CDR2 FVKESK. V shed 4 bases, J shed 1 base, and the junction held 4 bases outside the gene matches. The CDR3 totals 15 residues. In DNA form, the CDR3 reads TGTGCCAGCAGCCTCCTACTAGCGGGGTCCTACGAGCAGTACTTC. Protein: CASSLLLAGSYEQYF. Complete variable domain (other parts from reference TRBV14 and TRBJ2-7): EAGVTQFPSHSVIEKGQTVTLRCDPISGHDNLYWYRRVMGKEIKFLLHFVKESKQDESGMPNNRFLAERTGGTYSTLKVQPAELEDSGVYFCASSLLLAGSYEQYFGPGTRLTVT.

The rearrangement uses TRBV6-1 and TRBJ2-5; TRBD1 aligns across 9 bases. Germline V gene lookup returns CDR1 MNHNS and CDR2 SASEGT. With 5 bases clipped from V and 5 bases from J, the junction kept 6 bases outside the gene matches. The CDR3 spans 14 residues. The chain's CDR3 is CASSLGTGPETQYF. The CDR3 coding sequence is TGTGCCAGCAGTCTCGGGACAGGGCCCGAGACCCAGTACTTC.

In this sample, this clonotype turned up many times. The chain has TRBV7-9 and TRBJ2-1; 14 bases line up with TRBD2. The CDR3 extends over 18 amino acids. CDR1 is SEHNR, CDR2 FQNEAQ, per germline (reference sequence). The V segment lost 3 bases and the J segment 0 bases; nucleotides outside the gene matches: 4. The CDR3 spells CASSFPGTSGSSYNEQFF. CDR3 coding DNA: TGTGCCAGCAGCTTCCCCGGGACTAGCGGGAGCTCCTACAATGAGCAGTTCTTC.